The rows below give T cell receptor beta chains drawn from one sample of a study of tumor-infiltrating lymphocytes in primary liver carcinoma. TCRdb independently ran MiXCR on the multiplex PCR reads; one entry per CDR3 protein. The table has more than 60,000 distinct CDR3 sequences, about 72% seen once; the top ten hold about 30%. The specimen was liver tumor tissue from sampling region 4. These receptors were obtained from a middle-aged man with primary liver carcinoma and hepatitis B virus infection. The CDR3 runs from the conserved cysteine through the conserved F or W. A D gene is named only where the DNA matches it firmly. Only part of the rows carry a size: once, few, many, or a class if the clone is expanded.

D gene,clone size,J gene,V gene,CDR3 DNA,CDR3 protein
.,many,TRBJ1-1,TRBV7-9,TGTGCCAGCACTAGTAGTGGGGGTTCTTACACTGAAGCTTTCTTT,CASTSSGGSYTEAFF
.,.,TRBJ2-7,TRBV11-2,TGCGCCAACAGCTTAGTTCTGAAAGCGACGGGAGAGCAGTACTTC,CANSLVLKATGEQYF
TRBD1,.,TRBJ2-2,TRBV4-1,TGCGCCAGTAGCCGATGCTCGCAGGGGGCTGACACCGGGGAGCTGTTTTTT,CASSRCSQGADTGELFF
.,.,TRBJ2-7,TRBV7-3,TGTACTAGCAGCTACTTCCGGGACTTGGCCTACGAGCAGTACTTC,CTSSYFRDLAYEQYF
.,once,TRBJ1-1,TRBV6-5,TGTGCCAGCAGCCGGGACGGGGGTGTAGGGAACAGTGAAGCTTTCTTT,CASSRDGGVGNSEAFF
TRBD2,many,TRBJ2-7,TRBV6-1,TGTGCCAGCAGTGAAGGGTCTCGGGGACTAGCGGGAGTCTACGAGCAGTACTTC,CASSEGSRGLAGVYEQYF
TRBD1,.,TRBJ2-1,TRBV24-1,TGTGCCACCAGTGAGCCCCCCGGGACAGGGAATCCCGATGAGCAGTTTTTC,CATSEPPGTGNPDEQFF
TRBD2,once,TRBJ2-5,TRBV5-1,TGCGCCAGCAGTTTGTTAGGCGGGAGTCAAGTGACCCAGTACTTC,CASSLLGGSQVTQYF
.,many,TRBJ1-1,TRBV10-2,TGCGCCAGCAGTGAGTCGAATGGAGATGAAGCTTTCTTT,CASSESNGDEAFF
TRBD2,.,TRBJ2-7,TRBV11-2,TGTGCCAGCAACTCAACAGCGGGGGGCTCCTACGAGCAGTACTTC,CASNSTAGGSYEQYF
.,.,TRBJ2-1,TRBV11-1,TGTGCCAGCAGCTTAAGCCTGGGACTCCCTACGCATGAGCAGTCCTTC,CASSLSLGLPTHEQSF
.,once,TRBJ1-6,TRBV11-2,TGTACCGGTAGCTTGGGATCACCCCCCCACTTT,CTGSLGSPPHF
.,many,TRBJ1-2,TRBV29-1,TGCAGCGTTGATCGACCTGGCTACACCTTC,CSVDRPGYTF
TRBD1,many,TRBJ2-7,TRBV6-2/TRBV6-3,TGTGCCAGCAGTTCGGGACAGAGCTCCTACGAGCAGTACTTC,CASSSGQSSYEQYF
TRBD2,few,TRBJ2-1,TRBV11-1,TGTGCCAGCAGCCTGGGTCTAGCGGGAGAAGTTGATAATGAGCTGTTCTTC,CASSLGLAGEVDNELFF
.,.,TRBJ2-7,TRBV29-1,TGCGGCGCCCGGATAGGGGCGGATTACGAGCAGTACTTC,CGARIGADYEQYF
.,.,TRBJ2-1,TRBV4-2,TGTGCCAGCAGCCAAGGGAGGCGTGCCATCGGTAATGGGCAGTTCTTC,CASSQGRRAIGNGQFF
.,.,TRBJ1-4,TRBV7-8,TGTGCCAGTAGTCCAGGGGCAACTAATGAAAAACTGTATTTT,CASSPGATNEKLYF
.,few,TRBJ1-2,TRBV28,TGTGTCAGCAGTTCCCAGGGTTCCTATGGCTACACCTTC,CVSSSQGSYGYTF
.,.,TRBJ1-1,TRBV12-3/TRBV12-4,TGTGCCACCAGTCAGAGGGGCACTGAAGCTTTCTTT,CATSQRGTEAFF
.,.,TRBJ1-1,TRBV7-8,TGTCTCAGCAGCTTAGGGGGGATAGGCACTGAAGCTTTCTTT,CLSSLGGIGTEAFF
TRBD2,many,TRBJ2-3,TRBV6-4,TGTGCCAGCAGTGAACTAGCGGGAGGGGCAGATACGCAGTATTTT,CASSELAGGADTQYF
.,.,TRBJ2-5,TRBV25-1,TGTGCCAGCAGTGAATTGGACACAGGGACGGAGACCCAGTACTTC,CASSELDTGTETQYF
.,few,TRBJ2-1,TRBV6-4,TGTGCCAGCAGTGATTATGGAAAAAGCTCCTACAATGAGCAGTTCTTC,CASSDYGKSSYNEQFF
TRBD1,few,TRBJ2-7,TRBV28,TGTGCCAGCAGTTTAGAGACAGGGGTCTACGAGCAGTACTTC,CASSLETGVYEQYF
TRBD2,.,TRBJ2-5,TRBV10-3,TGTGCGATCAGTGAGTCCTCTAGCGGGTGGGGATGGCAAGAGACCCAGTACTTC,CAISESSSGWGWQETQYF
.,.,TRBJ1-2,TRBV7-9,TGTGCCAGCAGCCGTGCCGGGCCAATCTATGGTTACAGCTTC,CASSRAGPIYGYSF
.,once,TRBJ2-1,TRBV11-1,TGTGCCAGCAGCCCAAGGGGGGGAGGCTACAATGAGCAGTTCTTC,CASSPRGGGYNEQFF
TRBD2,.,TRBJ2-3,TRBV11-1,TGTGCCAGCAGCCTCGGGACTAGCACACGAATAGAAACGCAGTATTTT,CASSLGTSTRIETQYF
.,few,TRBJ1-3,TRBV30,TGTGCCTGGAGTGAGAAAGGACCTTTCTCTGGAAACACCATATATTTT,CAWSEKGPFSGNTIYF
TRBD2,.,TRBJ2-6,TRBV29-1,TGCAGCGTTGAGGATTGGGAGGGAGGGGTCGGGACTGGGGCCAACGTCCTGACTTTC,CSVEDWEGGVGTGANVLTF
.,.,TRBJ2-3,TRBV11-2,TGTGCCAGCGGCTTAGATGTATGGGGCCTCACAGATACGCAGTATTTT,CASGLDVWGLTDTQYF
.,few,TRBJ1-5,TRBV11-2,TGTGCCAGCAGTTTGCCGCGGCAGCCCCAGCACTTT,CASSLPRQPQHF
.,.,TRBJ1-6,TRBV5-4,TGTGCCAGCAGCTTGGAACACTCTAATTCACGCCTCCACTTT,CASSLEHSNSRLHF
TRBD1,.,TRBJ2-7,TRBV29-1,TGCAGCGTCCGAGGGGGCGGTGACGATCAGTACTTC,CSVRGGGDDQYF
.,.,TRBJ2-7,TRBV6-5,TGTGCCAGCAGCCAGGAGCTGAGGGTGGTCGAGCAGTACTTC,CASSQELRVVEQYF
TRBD1,few,TRBJ1-2,TRBV4-2,TGTACTAGCAGCCAAGAAGGGGGACCGGGACAGGGGGGTGGCTACACCTTC,CTSSQEGGPGQGGGYTF